Following are 23 T cell receptor beta chains from one sample sequenced in a study of blood T cells in healthy people across ages. The authors ran a second PCR of about 6 to 12 cycles using a sample-barcoded 5' primer and a J-beta primer mix. From the 5' RACE reads, TCRdb called clonotypes with MiXCR, one entry per CDR3 protein. This table has some 1.5 million distinct CDR3 sequences, 42% appearing once. The sample taken for sequencing was blood. The source is a woman under 30 in good health.

This clonotype was seen a few times. The J gene is TRBJ2-1, the V gene TRBV4-1; 8 bases map to TRBD1. There are 15 residues in the CDR3. CDR1 is MGHRA, CDR2 YSYEKL, per germline. After removal of 1 base from V and 8 bases from J, the junction contained 7 bases not matched to a gene. The CDR3 loop reads CASSQATGGADEQFF. The DNA of the CDR3 is TGCGCCAGCAGCCAAGCTACAGGGGGAGCGGATGAGCAGTTCTTC.

This clonotype was counted many times. The V call is TRBV6-5, the J call TRBJ2-3; D remains unclear. V was clipped by 10 bases and J by 2 bases, with 7 bases between them. From germline, CDR1 is MNHEY and CDR2 SVGAGI. This CDR3 is built from 11 residues. For the CDR3, the DNA is TGTGCCACAAGACTCACAGATACGCAGTATTTT. The encoded protein is CATRLTDTQYF.

CDR3 DNA: TGTGCCAGCAGTTCATACAGTGTCTATGGCTACACCTTC. Translation gives CASSSYSVYGYTF. The V call is TRBV12-3 or TRBV12-4, the J call TRBJ1-2; D remains ambiguous. This CDR3 contains 13 residues. With 4 bases removed from V and 4 bases from J, the gap between germline ends came to 10 bases.

This clonotype was seen only a few times. The rearrangement links TRBV14 to TRBJ2-3; tentative D call: TRBD1 (6 bases). Trimming stripped 0 bases from V and 3 bases from J, with 10 bases between. Germline loops: CDR1 SGHDN, CDR2 FVKESK. The CDR3 totals 15 residues. The CDR3 loop reads CASSQDAGATDTQYF. The DNA of the CDR3 is TGTGCCAGCAGCCAAGATGCAGGGGCGACAGATACGCAGTATTTT.

The sample holds a few counts of this clonotype. This chain connects TRBV4-1 to TRBJ2-1, with 10 nucleotides matching TRBD2. The V and J ends lost 0 bases and 6 bases, in that order; junction bases with no gene match: 5. This CDR3 contains 16 residues. CDR1 and CDR2 (germline): MGHRA, YSYEKL. The CDR3 reads CASSQEIGTSANEQFF. CDR3 coding DNA: TGCGCCAGCAGCCAAGAAATCGGGACTAGCGCCAATGAGCAGTTCTTC.

The chain links TRBV13 to TRBJ2-5, with D possibly matching TRBD2 (5 bases). The V end was cut by 4 bases, the J end by 2 bases, with 14 bases between. Germline V lookup: CDR1 PRHDT, CDR2 FYEKMQ (reference sequence). The CDR3 is 15 residues long. CDR3 sequence: CASSSDSGPQETQYF. The CDR3 nucleotides read TGTGCCAGCAGCTCGGACTCCGGCCCACAAGAGACCCAGTACTTC.

This clonotype occurred once. V usage is TRBV30 and J usage is TRBJ2-3; no definite D call. The CDR3 runs 12 residues. V lost 0 bases to trimming and J lost 4 bases, with 5 bases between them. Germline lookup yields CDR1 GTSNPN and CDR2 SVGIG (reference sequence). The DNA for the CDR3 is TGTGCCTGGAGTGTACCTGCAGATACGCAGTATTTT. Translated: CAWSVPADTQYF. Full variable domain (missing parts from reference TRBV30 and TRBJ2-3): SQTIHQWPATLVQPVGSPLSLECTVEGTSNPNLYWYRQAAGRGLQLLFYSVGIGQISSEVPQNLSASRPQDRQFILSSKKLLLSDSGFYLCAWSVPADTQYFGPGTRLTVL.

CDR3 sequence (DNA): TGTGCCAGCAGTCGGACAGCTTGGGAAAAACTGTTTTTT. This encodes CASSRTAWEKLFF. The rearrangement links TRBV27 to TRBJ1-4; D possibly corresponds to TRBD1 (6 bases). From germline, CDR1 is MNHEY and CDR2 SMNVEV (reference sequence). Trimming stripped 5 bases from V and 8 bases from J, with 12 bases between. The CDR3 has 13 residues. Looking up the rest from reference TRBV27 and TRBJ1-4 gives the full variable domain: EAQVTQNPRYLITVTGKKLTVTCSQNMNHEYMSWYRQDPGLGLRQIYYSMNVEVTDKGDVPEGYKVSRKEKRNFPLILESPSPNQTSLYFCASSRTAWEKLFFGSGTQLSVL.

The chain joins TRBV20-1 to TRBJ2-5, with 10 bases fitting TRBD1. V lost 6 bases and J lost 11; bases outside the gene matches: 15. CDR3 length equals 14 residues. Per the germline V gene, CDR1 is DFQATT and CDR2 is SNEGSKA (reference sequence). The CDR3 DNA reads TGCAGTGCGGCCGGGACAGGGGTCGGCAATGAGCAGTACTTC. Its translation is CSAAGTGVGNEQYF.

The genes are TRBV6-6 and TRBJ2-5; D unresolved. Germline V gene lookup returns CDR1 MNHNY and CDR2 SVGAGI (reference sequence). The CDR3 loop spans 11 amino acids. Trimming cost V 0 bases and J 7 bases, with 3 bases left between them. The CDR3 region has the DNA TGTGCCAGCAGTTACTCGATGACCCAGTACTTC. It yields the protein CASSYSMTQYF.

V usage is TRBV7-2 and J usage is TRBJ1-2; D perhaps matches TRBD1 (6 bases). Germline V gene sequence: CDR1 SGHTA, CDR2 FQGNSA. The CDR3 has 13 amino acids. The V end lost 5 bases, the J end lost 8 bases, and 15 bases lay between the germline ends. CDR3 nucleotide sequence: TGTGCCAGCAGCGTAGTCAGGGGAGAAGGCTACACCTTC. Amino acids: CASSVVRGEGYTF.

This clonotype came up a few times. J is TRBJ2-5 and V is TRBV2; D unresolved. The CDR3 has 13 amino acids. Trimming left V 2 bases short and J 2 bases short, with 6 bases between. Germline V gene sequence: CDR1 SNHLY, CDR2 FYNNEI. The CDR3 nucleotides read TGTGCCAGCAGTGAACGCAGACAAGAGACCCAGTACTTC. Amino acid sequence: CASSERRQETQYF. Looking up the rest from reference TRBV2 and TRBJ2-5 gives the full variable domain: EPEVTQTPSHQVTQMGQEVILRCVPISNHLYFYWYRQILGQKVEFLVSFYNNEISEKSEIFDDQFSVERPDGSNFTLKIRSTKLEDSAMYFCASSERRQETQYFGPGTRLLVL.

The rearrangement joins TRBV6-2 or TRBV6-3 to TRBJ1-1, with 7 bases fitting TRBD1. The CDR3 spans 14 residues. V was pared by 3 bases and J by 5 bases, with 6 bases of the junction left unmatched. From germline, CDR1 is MNHEY and CDR2 SVGEGT. CDR3 sequence: CASSYFSRGTEAFF. The CDR3 nucleotides are TGTGCCAGCAGTTATTTTTCCAGGGGGACTGAAGCTTTCTTT.

The rearrangement joins TRBV4-1 to TRBJ1-1, with TRBD1 matching 7 bases. After removal of 5 bases from V and 1 base from J, the junction contained 7 bases not matched to a gene. Germline V CDR1 and CDR2: MGHRA, YSYEKL. The CDR3 is 15 residues long. The CDR3: CASSLRQGWNTEAFF. CDR3 bases: TGCGCCAGCAGCTTACGACAGGGTTGGAACACTGAAGCTTTCTTT.

The chain's CDR3 is CATGLGDNSPLHF. CDR3 nucleotides: TGTGCCACCGGACTAGGGGATAATTCACCCCTCCACTTT. This chain connects TRBV15 to TRBJ1-6, with D tentatively TRBD1 (5 bases). The CDR3 length is 13 residues. The V gene lost 8 bases and the J gene lost 5 bases, with 10 bases spanning the gap. Germline V gene lookup returns CDR1 LNHNV and CDR2 YYDKDF (reference sequence). Filled out from reference TRBV15 and TRBJ1-6, the complete variable domain reads DAMVIQNPRYQVTQFGKPVTLSCSQTLNHNVMYWYQQKSSQAPKLLFHYYDKDFNNEADTPDNFQSRRPNTSFCFLDIRSPGLGDTAMYLCATGLGDNSPLHFGNGTRLTVT.

This clonotype was picked up a small number of times. The V gene is TRBV20-1, the J gene TRBJ2-3, with D uncertain. Germline V CDR1 and CDR2: DFQATT, SNEGSKA (reference sequence). CDR3 size: 13 residues. Trimming removed 5 bases at V and 2 bases at J, with 11 bases between. The CDR3 DNA is TGCAGTGCTTCGTCAGGAGACACAGATACGCAGTATTTT. This sequence encodes CSASSGDTDTQYF.

The chain joins TRBV6-2 or TRBV6-3 to TRBJ2-7, with a weak D call TRBD2 (5 bases). V was shortened by 2 bases and J by 4 bases, with 15 bases between the two germline ends. The germline gives CDR1 MNHEY, CDR2 SVGEGT. The CDR3 extends over 15 amino acids. The CDR3 coding sequence is TGTGCCAGCAGTTACGGCCGGGGTTTCGCGTACGAGCAGTACTTC. Amino acids: CASSYGRGFAYEQYF.

On this clonotype: One end of the junction fails to match germline, which may point to a read error. The chain combines TRBV4-1 with TRBJ2-1; D call uncertain. The CDR3 covers 14 residues. The V gene's germline CDR1 is MGHRA and CDR2 YSYEKL. The CDR3 DNA is TGCGTCAGCAGCTTAGCAATAGCCTACAATGAGCAGTTCTTC. Translating it yields CVSSLAIAYNEQFF.

The chain is built from TRBV7-9 and TRBJ1-4; 11 bases fit TRBD1. The CDR3 covers 15 residues. Looked up from germline, CDR1 is SEHNR and CDR2 is FQNEAQ (reference sequence). The ends lost 5 bases at V and 8 bases at J; junction bases unmatched: 7. As DNA, the CDR3 is TGTGCCAGCAGCCCTGGACAGGGGGCAGAGGAAAAACTGTTTTTT. Amino acid sequence: CASSPGQGAEEKLFF.

V usage is TRBV9 and J usage is TRBJ1-2; no reliable D call. Trimming pared 0 bases from V and 3 bases from J, leaving 3 bases between. This CDR3 comprises 12 residues. The germline V gene encodes CDR1 SGDLS and CDR2 YYNGEE. DNA for the CDR3: TGTGCCAGCAGCGTAGATCACTATGGCTACACCTTC. Translation gives CASSVDHYGYTF.

This clonotype was seen a handful of times. This chain links TRBV20-1 with TRBJ1-2; D may be TRBD1 (6 bases). Looked up from germline, CDR1 is DFQATT and CDR2 is SNEGSKA (reference sequence). The CDR3 totals 13 residues. The V gene lost 6 bases and the J gene lost 3 bases, with 14 bases spanning the gap. The CDR3 protein is CSAVGASHYGYTF. CDR3 sequence (DNA): TGCAGTGCGGTGGGGGCCAGCCACTATGGCTACACCTTC.

J is TRBJ2-1 and V is TRBV4-3, with no clear D. CDR3 length: 16 amino acids. V was cut by 1 base and J by 0 bases, with 10 bases left in between. The germline CDR1 and CDR2 sequences are LGHNA and YSLEER. The CDR3 region has the DNA TGCGCCAGCAGCCAAGTGACGGCCTACTCCTACAATGAGCAGTTCTTC. This translates into CASSQVTAYSYNEQFF.

This clonotype was counted at least ten times. The V call is TRBV9, the J call TRBJ2-7, with D possibly being TRBD1 (6 bases). CDR1 is SGDLS, CDR2 YYNGEE, per germline. This CDR3 has 15 amino acids. With 2 bases removed from V and 0 bases from J, the gap between germline ends came to 12 bases. The CDR3, as DNA: TGTGCCAGCAGCGTCCCCAGGACAGACTCCTACGAGCAGTACTTC. It is translated as CASSVPRTDSYEQYF.